This entry features one TCR beta chain sequence. The germline V and J ends were trimmed by 1 base and 6 bases, with 10 bases remaining between them. CDR1 is LGHDT, CDR2 YNNKEL, per germline (reference sequence). The CDR3 is 15 residues long. Produced via immunoSEQ multiplex PCR; TCRdb's table is partial and in-frame only. This table holds 60,000 to 95,000 clones, roughly 90% found once. The data are from a study of blood T cell repertoires in COVID-19. About the research overall: From the United States, Italy and Spain came samples of acute and convalescent COVID-19. T cells, B-cell-depleted T cells, or PBMCs supplied cDNA or gDNA.

The V and J genes are TRBV3-1 (or the pseudogene TRBV3-2) and TRBJ1-6, with a tentative D call TRBD1 (5 bases). The sample taken for sequencing was peripheral blood. The TCR sequence derives from an elderly woman with active or convalescent COVID-19. The CDR3 loop reads CASSQGGGPNSPLHF. The DNA for the CDR3 is TGTGCCAGCAGCCAAGGGGGGGGTCCTAATTCACCCCTCCACTTT.